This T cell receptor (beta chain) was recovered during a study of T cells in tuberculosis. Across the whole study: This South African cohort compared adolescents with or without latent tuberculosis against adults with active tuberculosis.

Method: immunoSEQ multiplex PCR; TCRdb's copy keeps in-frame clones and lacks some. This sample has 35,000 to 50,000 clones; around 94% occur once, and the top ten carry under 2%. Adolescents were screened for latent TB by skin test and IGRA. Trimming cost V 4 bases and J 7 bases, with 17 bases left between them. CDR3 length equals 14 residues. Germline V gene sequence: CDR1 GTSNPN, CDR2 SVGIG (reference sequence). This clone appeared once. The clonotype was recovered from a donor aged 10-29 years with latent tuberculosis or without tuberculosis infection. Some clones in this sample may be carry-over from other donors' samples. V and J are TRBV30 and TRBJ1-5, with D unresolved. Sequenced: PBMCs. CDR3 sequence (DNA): TGTGCCTGGACCGCTGAGGGTTTATGGCAGCCCCAGCATTTT. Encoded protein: CAWTAEGLWQPQHF. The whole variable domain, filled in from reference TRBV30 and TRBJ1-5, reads SQTIHQWPATLVQPVGSPLSLECTVEGTSNPNLYWYRQAAGRGLQLLFYSVGIGQISSEVPQNLSASRPQDRQFILSSKKLLLSDSGFYLCAWTAEGLWQPQHFGDGTRLSIL.